This TCR beta chain originates from a study of blood T cell repertoires in COVID-19. In the authors' methods: Reference gene primers were amplified, and this amplification served to estimate nucleated cell counts. Data came from immunoSEQ multiplex PCR; TCRdb stores just in-frame clones and leaves some out. V and J calls and clone size are those listed in that table; D and trimming were worked out from the DNA. The sample records 150,000 to 200,000 clones, about 80% being singletons. This CDR3 is 15 amino acids long. Deletions cut 0 bases from V and 9 bases from J, with 15 bases between. Germline V lookup: CDR1 ENHRY, CDR2 SYGVKD.

The chain couples TRBV10-3 to TRBJ2-4; a possible D gene is TRBD1 (6 bases). The receptor was isolated from an elderly woman with acute or convalescent COVID-19. Sample: peripheral blood. CDR3 nucleotide sequence: TGTGCCATCAGTGAGTCAAGCAGGGGAGAGGGCATTCAGTACTTC. It encodes CAISESSRGEGIQYF.